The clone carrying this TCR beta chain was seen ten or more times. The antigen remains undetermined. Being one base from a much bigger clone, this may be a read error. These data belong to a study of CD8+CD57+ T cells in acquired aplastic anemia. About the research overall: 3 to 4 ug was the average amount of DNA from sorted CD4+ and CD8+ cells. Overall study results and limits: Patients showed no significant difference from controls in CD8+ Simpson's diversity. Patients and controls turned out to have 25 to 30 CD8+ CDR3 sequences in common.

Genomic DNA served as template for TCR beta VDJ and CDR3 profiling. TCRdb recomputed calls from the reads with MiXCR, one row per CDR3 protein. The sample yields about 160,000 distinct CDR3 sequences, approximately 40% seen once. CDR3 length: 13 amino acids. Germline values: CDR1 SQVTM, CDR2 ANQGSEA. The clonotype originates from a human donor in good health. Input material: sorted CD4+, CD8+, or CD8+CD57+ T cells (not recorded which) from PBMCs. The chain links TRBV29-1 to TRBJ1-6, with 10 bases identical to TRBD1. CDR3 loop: CSAEGDRGSPLHF. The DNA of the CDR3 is TGCAGCGCTGAAGGGGACAGGGGTTCACCCCTCCACTTT. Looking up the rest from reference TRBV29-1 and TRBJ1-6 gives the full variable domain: SAVISQKPSRDICQRGTSLTIQCQVDSQVTMMFWYRQQPGQSLTLIATANQGSEATYESGFVIDKFPISRPNLTFSTLTVSNMSPEDSSIYLCSAEGDRGSPLHFGNGTRLTVT.